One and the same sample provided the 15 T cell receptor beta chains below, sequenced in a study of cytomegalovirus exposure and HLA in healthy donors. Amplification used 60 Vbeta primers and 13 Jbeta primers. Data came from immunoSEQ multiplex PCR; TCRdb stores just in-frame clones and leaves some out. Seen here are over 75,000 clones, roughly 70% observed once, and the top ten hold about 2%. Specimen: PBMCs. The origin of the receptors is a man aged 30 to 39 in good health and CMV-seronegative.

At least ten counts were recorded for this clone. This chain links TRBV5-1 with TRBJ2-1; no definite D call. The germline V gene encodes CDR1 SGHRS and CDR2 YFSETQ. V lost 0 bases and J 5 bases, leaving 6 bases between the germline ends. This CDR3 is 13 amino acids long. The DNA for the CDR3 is TGCGCCAGCAGCTTGGGGTACAACAATGAGCAGTTCTTC. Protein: CASSLGYNNEQFF.

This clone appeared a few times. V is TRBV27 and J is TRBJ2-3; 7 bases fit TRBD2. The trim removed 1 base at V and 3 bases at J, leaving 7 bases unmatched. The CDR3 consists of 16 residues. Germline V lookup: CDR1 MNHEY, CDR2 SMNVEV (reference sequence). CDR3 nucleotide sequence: TGTGCCAGCAGTTTATGGGGGGGGAGAGGGACAGATACGCAGTATTTT. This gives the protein CASSLWGGRGTDTQYF.

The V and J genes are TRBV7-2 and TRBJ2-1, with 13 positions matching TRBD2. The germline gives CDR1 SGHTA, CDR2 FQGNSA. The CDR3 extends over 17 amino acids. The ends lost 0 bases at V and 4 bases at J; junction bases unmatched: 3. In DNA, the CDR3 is TGTGCCAGCAGCTTAGCAGAGGGACTAGCGGGGTACAATGAGCAGTTCTTC. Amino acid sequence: CASSLAEGLAGYNEQFF.

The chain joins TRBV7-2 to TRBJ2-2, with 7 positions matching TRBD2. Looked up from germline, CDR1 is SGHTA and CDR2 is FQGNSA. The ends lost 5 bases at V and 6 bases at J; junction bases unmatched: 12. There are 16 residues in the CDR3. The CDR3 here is CASSLSTSGNAGELFF. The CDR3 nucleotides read TGTGCCAGCAGCCTATCCACAAGCGGGAATGCCGGGGAGCTGTTTTTT.

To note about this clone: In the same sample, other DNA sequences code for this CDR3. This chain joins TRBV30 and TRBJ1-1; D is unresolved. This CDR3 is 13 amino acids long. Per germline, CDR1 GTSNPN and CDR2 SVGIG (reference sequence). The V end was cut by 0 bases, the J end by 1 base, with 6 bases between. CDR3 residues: CAWSVQENTEAFF. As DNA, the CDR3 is TGTGCCTGGAGTGTCCAGGAGAACACTGAAGCTTTCTTT.

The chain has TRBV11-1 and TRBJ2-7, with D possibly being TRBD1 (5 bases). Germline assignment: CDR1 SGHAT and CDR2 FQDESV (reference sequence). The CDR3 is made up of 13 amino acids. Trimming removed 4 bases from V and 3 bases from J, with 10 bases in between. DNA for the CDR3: TGTGCCAGCAGCTCAGGGCTGGACTACGAGCAGTACTTC. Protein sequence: CASSSGLDYEQYF.

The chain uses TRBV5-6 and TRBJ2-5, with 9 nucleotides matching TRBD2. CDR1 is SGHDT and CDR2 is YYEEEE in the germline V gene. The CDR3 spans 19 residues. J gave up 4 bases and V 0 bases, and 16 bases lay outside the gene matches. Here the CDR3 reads CASSLDVVGGGGQGETQYF. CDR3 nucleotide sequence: TGTGCCAGCAGCTTGGATGTTGTTGGCGGGGGGGGCCAAGGAGAGACCCAGTACTTC.

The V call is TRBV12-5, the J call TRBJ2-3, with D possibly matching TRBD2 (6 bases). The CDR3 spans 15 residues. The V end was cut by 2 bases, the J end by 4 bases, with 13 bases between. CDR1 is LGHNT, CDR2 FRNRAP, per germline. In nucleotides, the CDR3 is TGTGCTAGTGGTTTGAGGGACTCACCCCCAGATACGCAGTATTTT. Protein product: CASGLRDSPPDTQYF.

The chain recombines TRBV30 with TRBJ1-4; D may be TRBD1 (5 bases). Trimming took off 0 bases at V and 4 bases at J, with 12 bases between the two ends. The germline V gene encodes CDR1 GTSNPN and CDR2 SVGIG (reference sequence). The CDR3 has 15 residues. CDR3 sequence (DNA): TGTGCCTGGAGTGTAGGGAAGGGGTTTAATGAAAAACTGTTTTTT. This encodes CAWSVGKGFNEKLFF.

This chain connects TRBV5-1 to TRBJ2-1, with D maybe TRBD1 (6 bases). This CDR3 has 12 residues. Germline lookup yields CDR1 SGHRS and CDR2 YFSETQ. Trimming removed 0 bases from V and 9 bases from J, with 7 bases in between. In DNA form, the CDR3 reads TGCGCCAGCAGCTTGGAAGGGGGTGAGCAGTTCTTC. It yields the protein CASSLEGGEQFF.

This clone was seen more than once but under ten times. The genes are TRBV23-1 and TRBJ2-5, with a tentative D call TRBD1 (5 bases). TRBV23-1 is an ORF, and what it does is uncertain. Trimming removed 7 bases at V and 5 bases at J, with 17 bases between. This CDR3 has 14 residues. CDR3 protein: CASTPTRVAETQYF. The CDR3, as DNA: TGCGCCAGCACCCCAACCAGGGTGGCGGAGACCCAGTACTTC.

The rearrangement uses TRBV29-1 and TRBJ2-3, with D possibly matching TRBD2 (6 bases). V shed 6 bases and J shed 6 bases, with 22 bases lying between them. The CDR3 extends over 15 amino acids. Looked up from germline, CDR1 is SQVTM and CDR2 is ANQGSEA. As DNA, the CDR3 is TGCAGCGTCGCCGAACTAGCCCCACAAGGGGATACGCAGTATTTT. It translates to CSVAELAPQGDTQYF.

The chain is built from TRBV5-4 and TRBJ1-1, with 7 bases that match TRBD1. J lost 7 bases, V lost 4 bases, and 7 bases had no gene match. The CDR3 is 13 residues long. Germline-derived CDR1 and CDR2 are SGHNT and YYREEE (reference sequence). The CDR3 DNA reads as TGTGCCAGCAGCACCCGGGACAGATTTGAAGCTTTCTTT. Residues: CASSTRDRFEAFF.

This chain's CDR3 is CASSLGRANTGELFF. In DNA form, the CDR3 reads TGTGCCAGCAGTTTAGGCAGGGCCAACACCGGGGAGCTGTTTTTT. This chain joins TRBV27 and TRBJ2-2, with a tentative D call TRBD1 (5 bases). Germline V lookup: CDR1 MNHEY, CDR2 SMNVEV (reference sequence). V was shortened by 2 bases and J by 2 bases, with 9 bases between the two germline ends. CDR3 length: 15 residues.

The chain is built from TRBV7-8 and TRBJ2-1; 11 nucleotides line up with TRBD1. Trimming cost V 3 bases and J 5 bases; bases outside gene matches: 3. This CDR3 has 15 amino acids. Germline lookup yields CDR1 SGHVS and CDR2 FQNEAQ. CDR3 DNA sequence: TGTGCCAGCAGCTTGGGGGACAGGGGGGACAATGAGCAGTTCTTC. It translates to CASSLGDRGDNEQFF.